Sequencing of this T cell receptor beta chain was carried out in a study of T cells in Graves' hyperthyroidism and ophthalmopathy. Looked up from germline, CDR1 is MNHEY and CDR2 is SVGAGI. The V gene end was trimmed by 2 bases and the J gene end by 9 bases; junction bases not matched to a gene: 9. CDR3 length: 14 residues. With a duration under 2 months, the hyperthyroidism was newly diagnosed in patients aged 18 to 65. In making diagnoses, clinical symptoms, serum thyroxine and TRAb, thyroid ultrasound and orbital computed tomography were all used. Amplified TCR beta CDR3 regions derived from RNA transcripts. Initially, a first-round RT-PCR of the TCR CDR3 employed the HTBI primer set. TCRdb reanalysed the multiplex PCR reads using MiXCR and keeps one entry per CDR3 protein. Altogether approximately 870,000 distinct CDR3 sequences are present, more than 30% being singletons, with the ten largest covering approximately 10%.

The material sequenced was blood. The genes are TRBV6-5 and TRBJ1-1; 7 bases are a match to TRBD1. This TCR was sampled from a man younger than 35 with Graves' hyperthyroidism. In nucleotides, the CDR3 is TGTGCCAGCAGTTACGAGAACAGGGGAGTAAAAGCTTTCTTT. Protein sequence: CASSYENRGVKAFF.